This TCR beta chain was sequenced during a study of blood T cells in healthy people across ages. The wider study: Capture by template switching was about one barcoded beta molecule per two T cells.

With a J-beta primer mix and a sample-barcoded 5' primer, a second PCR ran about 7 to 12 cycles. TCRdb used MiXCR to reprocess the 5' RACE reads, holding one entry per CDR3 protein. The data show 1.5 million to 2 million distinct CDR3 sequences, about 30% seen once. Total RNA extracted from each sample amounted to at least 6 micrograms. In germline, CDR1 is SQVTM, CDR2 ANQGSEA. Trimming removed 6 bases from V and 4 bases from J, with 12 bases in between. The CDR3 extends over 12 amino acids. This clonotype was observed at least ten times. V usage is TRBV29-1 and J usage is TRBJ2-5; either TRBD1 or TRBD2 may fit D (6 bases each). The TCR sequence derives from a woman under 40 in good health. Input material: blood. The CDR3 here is CSVPRGLETQYF. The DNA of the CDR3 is TGCAGCGTCCCCCGGGGGCTAGAGACCCAGTACTTC.